The 16 T cell receptor beta chains given below trace back to one sample, sequenced in a study of blood T cells in healthy people across ages. A J-beta primer mix and a sample-barcoded 5' primer were used in a second PCR of roughly 6 to 11 cycles. TCRdb re-derived calls from the 5' RACE reads in MiXCR, one entry per CDR3 protein. The profile shows about 970,000 distinct CDR3 sequences, roughly 50% of them singletons. The sample consisted of blood. The origin of the receptors is a woman in her fifties or sixties in good health.

The chain uses TRBV5-1 and TRBJ2-7; either TRBD1 or TRBD2 may supply D (5 bases each). The closer fit of TRBJ2-5 to the DNA end suggests the J call may be wrong. The CDR3 is 14 amino acids. The germline V gene encodes CDR1 SGHRS and CDR2 YFSETQ. CDR3 sequence: CASSHWDLRKTQYF. The CDR3, as DNA: TGCGCCAGCAGCCACTGGGACCTTCGGAAGACCCAGTACTTC.

The chain links TRBV24-1 to TRBJ2-3; no definite D call. The V and J ends lost 5 bases and 5 bases respectively, with 7 bases between them. This CDR3 spans 12 amino acids. Looked up from germline, CDR1 is KGHDR and CDR2 is SFDVKD. CDR3 loop: CATSVLGDTQYF. The CDR3 DNA follows: TGTGCCACCAGTGTCCTTGGAGATACGCAGTATTTT.

The chain is built from TRBV6-1 and TRBJ2-3; 8 bases match TRBD2. Losses at the gene ends were 6 bases for V and 6 bases for J; bases not matched to a gene: 17. The CDR3 covers 17 residues. In germline, CDR1 is MNHNS, CDR2 SASEGT. The CDR3 coding sequence is TGTGCCAGCAGGGGGTGGAGCGGGAGCGGTTTGATGGATACGCAGTATTTT. This sequence encodes CASRGWSGSGLMDTQYF.

This chain connects TRBV24-1 to TRBJ2-3; 14 nucleotides agree with TRBD2. Germline CDR1 reads KGHDR; CDR2 reads SFDVKD. Trimming cost V 3 bases and J 7 bases; bases outside gene matches: 5. CDR3 length: 16 amino acids. Here the CDR3 DNA reads TGTGCCACCAGTGATGGGACTAGCGGGAGTTTGTATACGCAGTATTTT. Its protein is CATSDGTSGSLYTQYF.

Concerning this clonotype: A read error is possible here, since a much larger clone lies one base away. This chain connects TRBV5-6 to TRBJ2-7; no definite D call. V lost 3 bases, J lost 0 bases, and 7 bases lay in between. The germline CDR1 and CDR2 sequences are SGHDT and YYEEEE. The CDR3 has 13 residues. This CDR3 is CASSWVTSYEQYF. CDR3 bases: TGTGCCAGCAGCTGGGTCACCTCCTACGAGCAGTACTTC.

There are a few counts of this clonotype. V is TRBV14 and J is TRBJ1-2; TRBD1 is a possible D gene (5 bases). The CDR3 consists of 15 residues. Germline V CDR1 and CDR2: SGHDN, FVKESK. V dropped 2 bases and J dropped 4 bases, with 14 bases sitting between them. CDR3 region: CASSQLGQEGYGYTF. CDR3 coding DNA: TGTGCCAGCAGCCAACTGGGGCAGGAGGGCTATGGCTACACCTTC. The full variable domain, with the rest looked up from reference TRBV14 and TRBJ1-2, is EAGVTQFPSHSVIEKGQTVTLRCDPISGHDNLYWYRRVMGKEIKFLLHFVKESKQDESGMPNNRFLAERTGGTYSTLKVQPAELEDSGVYFCASSQLGQEGYGYTFGSGTRLTVV.

The chain uses TRBV6-7 and TRBJ2-5, with 7 bases lining up with TRBD1. The DNA end is more similar to TRBJ2-7, so the J call may be wrong. TRBV6-7 is labeled an ORF, and its function is uncertain. The length of the CDR3 is 14 residues. The CDR3 loop reads CASIPPGQKNEQYF. The CDR3 nucleotides read TGTGCCAGCATCCCACCGGGACAGAAAAACGAGCAGTACTTC.

This clonotype was detected a few times. In nucleotides, the CDR3 is TGTGCCAGCAGCCAGGCGTCAGGGTCACCAGATACGCAGTATTTT. Translated: CASSQASGSPDTQYF. The chain recombines TRBV7-2 with TRBJ2-3, with D possibly being TRBD1 (5 bases). Trimming left V 5 bases short and J 4 bases short, with 16 bases between. Germline loops: CDR1 SGHTA, CDR2 FQGNSA. This CDR3 has 15 amino acids.

The J gene is TRBJ2-5, the V gene TRBV7-6; 9 bases line up with TRBD2. The CDR3 is made up of 15 amino acids. Germline values: CDR1 SGHVS, CDR2 FNYEAQ. V gave up 0 bases and J gave up 9 bases; unmatched junction bases: 8. The CDR3 nucleotides are TGTGCCAGCAGCTTAGCAGGGGGCGGGAGGGAGGCCCAGTACTTC. Translation: CASSLAGGGREAQYF. Full variable domain (rest looked up from reference TRBV7-6 and TRBJ2-5): GAGVSQSPRYKVTKRGQDVALRCDPISGHVSLYWYRQALGQGPEFLTYFNYEAQQDKSGLPNDRFSAERPEGSISTLTIQRTEQRDSAMYRCASSLAGGGREAQYFGPGTRLLVL.

The count of this clonotype is one. The chain is built from TRBV11-1 and TRBJ2-7, with 7 bases lining up with TRBD1. CDR3 length: 15 amino acids. Germline V gives CDR1 SGHAT, CDR2 FQDESV (reference sequence). The V gene end was trimmed by 5 bases and the J gene end by 6 bases; junction bases not matched to a gene: 13. The CDR3 bases are TGTGCCAGCAGCCGATTCCGGGACAGCGCCTGCGAGCAGTACTTC. Translating it yields CASSRFRDSACEQYF.

A few counts support this clonotype. This rearrangement joins TRBV29-1 to TRBJ2-3, with 10 bases lining up with TRBD2. V dropped 3 bases and J dropped 3; count of bases not matched to a gene: 6. In germline, CDR1 is SQVTM, CDR2 ANQGSEA. This CDR3 is built from 15 residues. This CDR3 is CSVDFQREGTDTQYF. The CDR3 nucleotides read TGCAGCGTTGATTTCCAGCGGGAGGGAACAGATACGCAGTATTTT.

The gene calls are TRBV20-1 and TRBJ1-4; no definite D call. The V gene's germline CDR1 is DFQATT and CDR2 SNEGSKA (reference sequence). The CDR3 loop spans 14 amino acids. V shed 2 bases and J shed 4 bases, with 11 bases lying between them. The CDR3 bases are TGCAGTGCTAGATCTCCAGTAGGTAATGAAAAACTGTTTTTT. The encoded protein is CSARSPVGNEKLFF.

This clonotype has only a few counts. This sequence joins TRBV29-1 and TRBJ2-3; D is unclear. CDR3 length: 11 amino acids. V shed 5 bases and J shed 2 bases, with 5 bases lying between them. Germline assignment: CDR1 SQVTM and CDR2 ANQGSEA. The CDR3, as DNA: TGCAGCGTTCTAGACACAGATACGCAGTATTTT. Amino acids: CSVLDTDTQYF.

J is TRBJ1-2 and V is TRBV20-1; the D is unclear. V was shortened by 8 bases and J by 3 bases, with 16 bases between the two germline ends. Germline lookup yields CDR1 DFQATT and CDR2 SNEGSKA (reference sequence). The CDR3 length is 13 residues. In DNA form, the CDR3 reads TGCAGTCCGAATTCGCCCGGAGACTATGGCTACACCTTC. Its translation is CSPNSPGDYGYTF.

This clonotype has a count of ten or more. The genes are TRBV7-2 and TRBJ2-5, with 13 bases aligning to TRBD2. Germline assignment: CDR1 SGHTA and CDR2 FQGNSA. CDR3 length: 17 amino acids. J was trimmed by 3 bases and V by 5 bases; bases with no gene match: 9. The CDR3 is CASSPQPGLAGKETQYF. In DNA, the CDR3 is TGTGCCAGCAGCCCACAACCGGGACTAGCGGGGAAAGAGACCCAGTACTTC.

This chain uses TRBV20-1 with TRBJ2-5, with D possibly being TRBD1 (6 bases). Trimming removed 1 base at V and 4 bases at J, with 19 bases between. The CDR3 consists of 16 residues. Germline V CDR1 and CDR2: DFQATT, SNEGSKA (reference sequence). The CDR3 DNA is TGCAGTGCTAGAGTGCCTCCGGGACAACTGGGAGAGACCCAGTACTTC. Its protein product is CSARVPPGQLGETQYF.